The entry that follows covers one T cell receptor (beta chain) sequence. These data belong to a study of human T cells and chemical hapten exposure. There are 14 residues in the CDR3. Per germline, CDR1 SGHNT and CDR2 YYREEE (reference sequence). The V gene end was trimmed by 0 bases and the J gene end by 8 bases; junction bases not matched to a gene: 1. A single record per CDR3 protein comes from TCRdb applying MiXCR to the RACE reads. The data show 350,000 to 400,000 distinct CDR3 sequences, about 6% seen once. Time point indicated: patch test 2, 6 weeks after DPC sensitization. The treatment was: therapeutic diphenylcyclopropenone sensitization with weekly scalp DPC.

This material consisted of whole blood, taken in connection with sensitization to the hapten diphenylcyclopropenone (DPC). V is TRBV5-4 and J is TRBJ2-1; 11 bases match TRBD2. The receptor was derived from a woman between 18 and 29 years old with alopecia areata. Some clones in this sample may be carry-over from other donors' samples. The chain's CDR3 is CASSLELAGDEQFF. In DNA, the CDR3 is TGTGCCAGCAGCTTGGAACTAGCGGGAGATGAGCAGTTCTTC.